These 32 T cell receptor beta chains originate from one sample sequenced in a study of CD8 T cells in ankylosing spondylitis. Study-wide results and caveats: A motif of fewer than ten highly homologous TCR beta variants was seen as apparently characteristic of ankylosing spondylitis blood.

No cognate antigen is known for these TCRs. TCRdb reprocessed the 5' RACE reads via MiXCR and lists one record per CDR3 protein. Of about 220,000 distinct CDR3 sequences listed, around 19% are singletons. Specimen: blood, either unsorted or a sorted T cell fraction (not recorded which). Receptors originate from a male donor with ankylosing spondylitis.

The chain employs TRBV6-5 and TRBJ2-3, with TRBD2 as a possible D gene (5 bases). V was clipped by 4 bases and J by 2 bases, with 19 bases between them. This CDR3 region has 17 residues. Germline assignment: CDR1 MNHEY and CDR2 SVGAGI. Here the CDR3 reads CASSSRLRLANTDTQYF. The CDR3 region has the DNA TGTGCCAGCAGTTCCCGCCTCCGGCTAGCTAACACAGATACGCAGTATTTT.

This chain uses TRBV21-1 with TRBJ2-5; TRBD2 reflects the table's D call only, with no check against the DNA. TRBV21-1 is labeled a pseudogene. CDR3 size: 15 residues. As DNA, the CDR3 is TGTGCCAGAAAAACCCCACGGGAGGGTCAAGAGACCCAGTACTTC. It translates to CARKTPREGQETQYF.

The J gene is TRBJ2-7, the V gene TRBV6-5; D is perhaps TRBD2 (6 bases). CDR3 length: 14 residues. With 2 bases removed from V and 1 base from J, the gap between germline ends came to 9 bases. Germline loops: CDR1 MNHEY, CDR2 SVGAGI. The CDR3 reads CASSYRGSSYEQYF. The CDR3 nucleotides read TGTGCCAGCAGTTACCGGGGGTCGTCCTACGAGCAGTACTTC.

This clonotype was observed at least ten times. The rearrangement joins TRBV7-8 to TRBJ2-7, with D possibly matching TRBD2 (6 bases). Germline V gene lookup returns CDR1 SGHVS and CDR2 FQNEAQ. The V and J ends lost 1 base and 2 bases respectively, with 12 bases between them. The CDR3 is 15 amino acids. CDR3 protein: CASSLGASVAYEQYF. The DNA for the CDR3 is TGTGCCAGCAGCTTAGGGGCTAGCGTAGCCTACGAGCAGTACTTC.

This rearrangement joins TRBV28 to TRBJ2-5; D uncertain. V lost 3 bases to trimming and J lost 1 base, with 6 bases between them. The length of the CDR3 is 13 residues. Germline V gene lookup returns CDR1 MDHEN and CDR2 SYDVKM. CDR3 bases: TGTGCCAGCAGTTTTGCAGGCCAAGAGACCCAGTACTTC. Protein: CASSFAGQETQYF.

This clonotype was detected only a few times. This chain links TRBV11-2 with TRBJ1-4; D gene uncertain. CDR3 length: 18 amino acids. The V gene lost 0 bases and the J gene lost 2 bases, with 16 bases spanning the gap. Germline CDR1 reads SGHAT; CDR2 reads FQNNGV. This CDR3 reads CASSLDFHREGTNEKLFF. The CDR3 DNA reads TGTGCCAGCAGCTTAGATTTCCACCGAGAGGGCACTAATGAAAAACTGTTTTTT.

The rearrangement links TRBV15 to TRBJ1-5; no definite D call. Germline-derived CDR1 and CDR2 are LNHNV and YYDKDF (reference sequence). Trimming left V 0 bases short and J 4 bases short, with 13 bases between. CDR3 size: 16 residues. For the CDR3, the DNA is TGTGCCACCAGCAGAGATCGGATAGACCCTAATCAGCCCCAGCATTTT. Protein: CATSRDRIDPNQPQHF.

This chain connects TRBV5-1 to TRBJ1-1, with D tentatively TRBD1 (5 bases). V was pared by 1 base and J by 1 base, with 11 bases between. The CDR3 consists of 15 residues. In germline, CDR1 is SGHRS, CDR2 YFSETQ. DNA for the CDR3: TGCGCCAGCAGCTTGAATCAGGGTTCGAACACTGAAGCTTTCTTT. Translation gives CASSLNQGSNTEAFF. The whole variable domain, remainder taken from reference TRBV5-1 and TRBJ1-1, is KAGVTQTPRYLIKTRGQQVTLSCSPISGHRSVSWYQQTPGQGLQFLFEYFSETQRNKGNFPGRFSGRQFSNSRSEMNVSTLELGDSALYLCASSLNQGSNTEAFFGQGTRLTVV.

In its sample, this clonotype was seen a few times. V and J are TRBV7-6 and TRBJ2-3; no firm D call. The CDR3 sequence is 18 residues long. From germline, CDR1 is SGHVS and CDR2 FNYEAQ. The V end lost 1 base, the J end lost 1 base, and 18 bases lay between the germline ends. CDR3 residues: CASSLDPGRHIGTDTQYF. CDR3 nucleotide sequence: TGTGCCAGCAGCTTAGATCCGGGCAGACACATCGGCACAGATACGCAGTATTTT.

This chain connects TRBV4-1 to TRBJ2-1; either TRBD1 or TRBD2 may supply D (5 bases each). The CDR3 is 14 residues long. The germline V gene encodes CDR1 MGHRA and CDR2 YSYEKL. V was cut by 0 bases and J by 6 bases, with 9 bases left in between. Written as DNA, the CDR3 is TGCGCCAGCAGCCAAGAGGGTGGGACCAATGAGCAGTTCTTC. Residues: CASSQEGGTNEQFF.

This clonotype came up a few times. V gene TRBV7-9 combines with J gene TRBJ1-6; the D is unclear. V lost 5 bases to trimming and J lost 10 bases, with 21 bases between them. This CDR3 has 16 amino acids. Germline V lookup: CDR1 SEHNR, CDR2 FQNEAQ (reference sequence). For the CDR3, the DNA is TGTGCCAGCAGCCCAACGGAGGGAGGATTGGGATCACCCCTCCACTTT. It is translated as CASSPTEGGLGSPLHF.

This chain connects TRBV30 to TRBJ2-3, with TRBD1 identical over 8 bases. The V segment lost 3 bases and the J segment 2 bases; nucleotides outside the gene matches: 7. CDR1 is GTSNPN, CDR2 SVGIG, per germline (reference sequence). This CDR3 has 15 amino acids. CDR3 protein: CAWSPTGVSTDTQYF. The CDR3 bases are TGTGCCTGGAGCCCGACAGGGGTTTCCACAGATACGCAGTATTTT.

This clonotype was counted a few times. As DNA, the CDR3 is TGCAGTGCTAGTAGTGTTTGGGGGGGTCGCGGCACAGATACGCAGTATTTT. This codes for CSASSVWGGRGTDTQYF. The V and J genes are TRBV20-1 and TRBJ2-3; 7 nucleotides align to TRBD2. This CDR3 spans 17 amino acids. Per germline, CDR1 DFQATT and CDR2 SNEGSKA (reference sequence). V gave up 3 bases and J gave up 1 base; unmatched junction bases: 13.

The gene calls are TRBV5-6 and TRBJ2-1; 7 positions agree with TRBD2. Trimming at V came to 0 bases and at J to 6 bases, leaving 3 bases not matched to a gene. This CDR3 contains 14 residues. Per the germline V gene, CDR1 is SGHDT and CDR2 is YYEEEE. The CDR3 protein is CASSLEPSGNEQFF. The DNA for the CDR3 is TGTGCCAGCAGCTTGGAACCTAGCGGCAATGAGCAGTTCTTC.

This clonotype was detected ten times or more. The chain carries TRBV4-1 and TRBJ2-1; TRBD2 is a possible D gene (5 bases). CDR1 and CDR2 (germline): MGHRA, YSYEKL. The germline V and J ends were trimmed by 1 base and 5 bases, with 12 bases remaining between them. The CDR3 runs to 15 residues. Here the CDR3 reads CASSQGTEANNEQFF. The DNA of the CDR3 is TGCGCCAGCAGCCAAGGTACGGAGGCCAACAATGAGCAGTTCTTC.

The gene calls are TRBV27 and TRBJ2-7; D is possibly TRBD2 (6 bases). The V and J ends lost 5 bases and 3 bases respectively, with 14 bases between them. CDR3 length: 14 amino acids. Germline V lookup: CDR1 MNHEY, CDR2 SMNVEV (reference sequence). The CDR3 reads CASSPAGGDYEQYF. CDR3 in DNA: TGTGCCAGCAGTCCGGCAGGAGGGGACTACGAGCAGTACTTC.

The chain carries TRBV6-5 and TRBJ1-4; D is undetermined. The germline CDR1 and CDR2 sequences are MNHEY and SVGAGI. The CDR3 sequence is 12 residues long. V lost 0 bases and J lost 7, with 3 bases in between. DNA of the CDR3: TGTGCCAGCAGTTACTCCGGTGAAAAACTGTTTTTT. Translation: CASSYSGEKLFF.

The chain combines TRBV6-2 or TRBV6-3 with TRBJ2-1; 7 positions match TRBD2. Unmatched junction bases numbered 18, after V lost 7 bases and J lost 6 bases. The CDR3 covers 17 residues. Germline loops: CDR1 MNHEY, CDR2 SVGEGT. The CDR3 nucleotides read TGTGCCAGCAATCCCGCTAGTCTTAGGACTAGTGGCAATGAGCAGTTCTTC. It codes for CASNPASLRTSGNEQFF.

The V and J genes are TRBV15 and TRBJ1-2, with TRBD1 identical over 9 bases. Germline CDR1 LNHNV, CDR2 YYDKDF (reference sequence). J lost 7 bases, V lost 3 bases, and 12 bases had no gene match. The length of the CDR3 is 16 residues. CDR3 sequence (DNA): TGTGCCACCAGCAGTTTACTACAGGGGGCACTTGCTGGCTACACCTTC. It encodes CATSSLLQGALAGYTF.

V and J are TRBV13 and TRBJ1-4, with D maybe TRBD1 (6 bases). The germline CDR1 and CDR2 sequences are PRHDT and FYEKMQ (reference sequence). The CDR3 extends over 16 amino acids. V was trimmed by 1 base and J by 5 bases, leaving 14 bases between them. The CDR3 DNA follows: TGTGCCAGCAGCTTAGCATCGGACAGTTGGAATGAAAAACTGTTTTTT. It codes for CASSLASDSWNEKLFF.

The sample holds a few counts of this clonotype. The V and J genes are TRBV27 and TRBJ2-7; a weak D match, TRBD1 (6 bases). CDR1 and CDR2 from the germline V gene are MNHEY and SMNVEV (reference sequence). The ends were cut back, 6 bases at V and 3 bases at J, with 12 bases in the middle. The CDR3 sequence is 13 residues long. The CDR3 region is CASRGDIDYEQYF. CDR3 in DNA: TGTGCCAGCAGAGGGGACATTGACTACGAGCAGTACTTC.

This clonotype was picked up a small number of times. The rearrangement links TRBV27 to TRBJ1-1; D gene ambiguous. This CDR3 region has 14 residues. Germline CDR1 is MNHEY and CDR2 is SMNVEV (reference sequence). V lost 0 bases and J 0 bases, leaving 5 bases between the germline ends. CDR3 nucleotide sequence: TGTGCCAGCAGTTTATCATCTTTGAACACTGAAGCTTTCTTT. Translating gives CASSLSSLNTEAFF.

V is TRBV11-2 and J is TRBJ2-2; possible D gene TRBD1, 6 bases. The V gene lost 4 bases and the J gene lost 6 bases, with 18 bases spanning the gap. Germline CDR1 SGHAT, CDR2 FQNNGV. The length of the CDR3 is 16 residues. CDR3 sequence (DNA): TGTGCCAGCAGCTCAAAGACAGGAGACTATGCCGGGGAGCTGTTTTTT. Protein sequence: CASSSKTGDYAGELFF.

In this sample, this clonotype turned up a few times. The chain recombines TRBV28 with TRBJ2-1, with D possibly TRBD2 on 6 matching bases. V was trimmed by 7 bases and J by 7 bases, leaving 20 bases between them. Germline CDR1 reads MDHEN; CDR2 reads SYDVKM. CDR3 length: 15 amino acids. This CDR3 is CASTTTSQSRNEQFF. As DNA, the CDR3 is TGTGCCAGCACCACGACTAGTCAGTCCCGGAATGAGCAGTTCTTC.

The rearrangement links TRBV18 to TRBJ2-7; D unresolved. Trimming cost V 3 bases and J 4 bases, with 13 bases left between them. CDR3 length equals 14 residues. CDR1 KGHSH and CDR2 LQKENI come from the germline V gene. CDR3 nucleotides: TGTGCCAGCTCACCCCCGGTTGGGTCATACGAGCAGTACTTC. Amino acid sequence: CASSPPVGSYEQYF.

This clonotype was counted a few times. The chain has TRBV24-1 and TRBJ2-1; D might be TRBD1 or TRBD2, each matching 5 bases. Germline V CDR1 and CDR2: KGHDR, SFDVKD. The CDR3 has 16 residues. With 9 bases removed from V and 7 bases from J, the gap between germline ends came to 24 bases. In DNA, the CDR3 is TGTGCCACCGGACAAACGGATGGACTCCGGAGGAATGAGCAGTTCTTC. Translation: CATGQTDGLRRNEQFF.

The chain links TRBV7-9 to TRBJ2-2; possibly TRBD1 or TRBD2 for D (5 bases each). CDR3 length equals 15 residues. Trimming left V 3 bases short and J 4 bases short, with 12 bases between. Germline CDR1 reads SEHNR; CDR2 reads FQNEAQ (reference sequence). CDR3 bases: TGTGCCAGCAGCTTTGCACGAGGGGTCACCGGGGAGCTGTTTTTT. Translation gives CASSFARGVTGELFF.

The chain is built from TRBV11-2 and TRBJ2-7; D tentatively reads TRBD1 or TRBD2 (7 bases each). The germline CDR1 and CDR2 sequences are SGHAT and FQNNGV. V was cut by 6 bases and J by 4 bases, with 31 bases left in between. This CDR3 contains 19 residues. CDR3 in DNA: TGTGCCAGCAGGGATACAGGGGAACGGGGGAGGGCCTTCGGGTACGAGCAGTACTTC. Amino acids: CASRDTGERGRAFGYEQYF.

There are many counts of this clonotype. The chain uses TRBV29-1 and TRBJ2-7; the match to TRBD1 covers 9 bases. V lost 1 base, J lost 2 bases, and 9 bases stayed unmatched. Germline lookup yields CDR1 SQVTM and CDR2 ANQGSEA. This CDR3 comprises 16 residues. CDR3 residues: CSVEGDRVDAPYEQYF. The CDR3 DNA is TGCAGCGTTGAAGGGGACAGGGTGGACGCCCCCTACGAGCAGTACTTC.

There are a few counts of this clonotype. The chain uses TRBV7-2 and TRBJ2-3; D is ambiguous. Germline values: CDR1 SGHTA, CDR2 FQGNSA. Between the trimmed V and J ends, which lost 0 bases and 4 bases, there was a span of 5 bases. The CDR3 is made up of 13 amino acids. CDR3 sequence (DNA): TGTGCCAGCAGCTTAGCGCAGGCAGATACGCAGTATTTT. It translates to CASSLAQADTQYF. Together with reference TRBV7-2 and TRBJ2-3, the CDR3 gives the full variable domain: GAGVSQSPSNKVTEKGKDVELRCDPISGHTALYWYRQSLGQGLEFLIYFQGNSAPDKSGLPSDRFSAERTGGSVSTLTIQRTQQEDSAVYLCASSLAQADTQYFGPGTRLTVL.

The rearrangement joins TRBV7-9 to TRBJ1-1; 8 bases are a match to TRBD1. The CDR3 totals 17 residues. The germline gives CDR1 SEHNR, CDR2 FQNEAQ (reference sequence). Unmatched junction bases numbered 14, after V lost 8 bases and J lost 0 bases. CDR3 nucleotide sequence: TGTGCCAGCGGTGGAACAGGGGGGAACAACCTGAACACTGAAGCTTTCTTT. Residues: CASGGTGGNNLNTEAFF.

This chain joins TRBV19 and TRBJ2-7; unclear D gene. Looked up from germline, CDR1 is LNHDA and CDR2 is SQIVND (reference sequence). The CDR3 runs 14 residues. Trimming took 3 bases from V and 2 from J, leaving 11 bases between them. CDR3 loop: CASSINSRTYEQYF. CDR3 nucleotides: TGTGCCAGTAGTATCAACTCCCGAACCTACGAGCAGTACTTC. The full variable domain, rest sourced from reference TRBV19 and TRBJ2-7, is DGGITQSPKYLFRKEGQNVTLSCEQNLNHDAMYWYRQDPGQGLRLIYYSQIVNDFQKGDIAEGYSVSREKKESFPLTVTSAQKNPTAFYLCASSINSRTYEQYFGPGTRLTVT.